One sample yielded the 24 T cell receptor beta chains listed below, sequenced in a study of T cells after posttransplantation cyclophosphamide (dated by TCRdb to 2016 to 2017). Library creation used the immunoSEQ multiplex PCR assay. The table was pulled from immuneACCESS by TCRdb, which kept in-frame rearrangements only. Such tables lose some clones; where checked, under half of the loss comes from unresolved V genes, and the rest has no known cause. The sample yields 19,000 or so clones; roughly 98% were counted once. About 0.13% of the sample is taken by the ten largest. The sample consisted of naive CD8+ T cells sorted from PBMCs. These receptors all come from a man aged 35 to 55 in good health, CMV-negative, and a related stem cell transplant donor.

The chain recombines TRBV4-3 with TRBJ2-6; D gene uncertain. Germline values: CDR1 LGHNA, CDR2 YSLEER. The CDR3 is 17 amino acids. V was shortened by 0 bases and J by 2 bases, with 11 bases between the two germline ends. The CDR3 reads CASSQDTFTAGANVLTF. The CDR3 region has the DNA TGCGCCAGCAGCCAAGACACTTTTACGGCTGGGGCCAACGTCCTGACTTTC.

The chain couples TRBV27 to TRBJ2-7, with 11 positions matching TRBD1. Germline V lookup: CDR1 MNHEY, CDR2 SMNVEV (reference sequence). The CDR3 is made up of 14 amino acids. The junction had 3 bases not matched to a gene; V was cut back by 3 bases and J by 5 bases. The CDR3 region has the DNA TGTGCCAGCAGTTTGGGACAGGGGGACCACGAGCAGTACTTC. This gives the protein CASSLGQGDHEQYF.

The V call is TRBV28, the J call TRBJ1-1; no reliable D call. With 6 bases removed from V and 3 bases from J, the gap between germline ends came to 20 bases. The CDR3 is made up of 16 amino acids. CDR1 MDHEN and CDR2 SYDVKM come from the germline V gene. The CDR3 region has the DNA TGTGCCAGCAGACACCTCACCTCTTGGAGGGACACTGAAGCTTTCTTT. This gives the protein CASRHLTSWRDTEAFF.

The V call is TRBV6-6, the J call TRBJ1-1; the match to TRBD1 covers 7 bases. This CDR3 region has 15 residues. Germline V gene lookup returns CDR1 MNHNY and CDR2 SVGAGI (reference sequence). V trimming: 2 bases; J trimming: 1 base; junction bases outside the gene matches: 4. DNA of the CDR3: TGTGCCAGCAGTTACGTGACAGGGAAGAACACTGAAGCTTTCTTT. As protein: CASSYVTGKNTEAFF.

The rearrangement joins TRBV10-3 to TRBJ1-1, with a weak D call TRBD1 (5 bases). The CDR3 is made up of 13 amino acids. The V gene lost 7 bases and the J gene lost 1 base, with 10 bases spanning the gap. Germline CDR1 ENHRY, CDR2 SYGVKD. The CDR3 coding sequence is TGTGCCATCATGGGGCCAGAGAACACTGAAGCTTTCTTT. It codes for CAIMGPENTEAFF.

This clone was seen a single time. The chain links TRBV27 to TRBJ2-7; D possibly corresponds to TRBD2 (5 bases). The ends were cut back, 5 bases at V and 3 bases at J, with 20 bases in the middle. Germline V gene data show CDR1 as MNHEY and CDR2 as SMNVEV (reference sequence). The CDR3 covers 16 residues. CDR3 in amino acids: CASSISPMRTLYEQYF. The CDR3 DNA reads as TGTGCCAGCAGTATCTCCCCCATGCGGACTCTCTACGAGCAGTACTTC.

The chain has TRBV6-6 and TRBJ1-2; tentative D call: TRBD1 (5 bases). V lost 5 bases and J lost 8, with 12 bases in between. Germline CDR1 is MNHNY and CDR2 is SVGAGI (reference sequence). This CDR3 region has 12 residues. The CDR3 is CASSPRRGGYTF. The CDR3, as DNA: TGTGCCAGCAGTCCCAGGAGGGGCGGCTACACCTTC.

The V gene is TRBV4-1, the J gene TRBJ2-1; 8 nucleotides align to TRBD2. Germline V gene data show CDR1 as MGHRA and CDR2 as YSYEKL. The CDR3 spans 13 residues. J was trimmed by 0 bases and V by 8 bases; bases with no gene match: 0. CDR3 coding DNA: TGCGCCAGCGGGACTAGCTCCTACAATGAGCAGTTCTTC. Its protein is CASGTSSYNEQFF.

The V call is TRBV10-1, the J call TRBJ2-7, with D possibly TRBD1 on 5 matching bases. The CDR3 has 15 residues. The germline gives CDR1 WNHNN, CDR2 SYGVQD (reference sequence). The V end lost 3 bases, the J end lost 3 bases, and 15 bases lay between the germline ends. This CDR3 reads CASSEGVTDSYEQYF. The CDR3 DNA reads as TGCGCCAGCAGTGAAGGAGTAACAGACAGCTACGAGCAGTACTTC.

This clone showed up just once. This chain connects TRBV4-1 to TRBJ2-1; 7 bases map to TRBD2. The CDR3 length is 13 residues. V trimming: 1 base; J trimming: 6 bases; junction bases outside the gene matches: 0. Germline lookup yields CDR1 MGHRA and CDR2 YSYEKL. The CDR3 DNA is TGCGCCAGCAGCCAAGGGACTAGCAATGAGCAGTTCTTC. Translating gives CASSQGTSNEQFF.

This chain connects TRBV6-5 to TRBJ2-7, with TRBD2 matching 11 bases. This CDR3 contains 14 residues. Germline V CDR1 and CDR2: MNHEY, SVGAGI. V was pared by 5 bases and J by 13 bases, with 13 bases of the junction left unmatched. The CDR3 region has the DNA TGTGCCAGCAGTCAAGGACTAGCGGGCAGGAGCCCATACTTC. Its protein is CASSQGLAGRSPYF.

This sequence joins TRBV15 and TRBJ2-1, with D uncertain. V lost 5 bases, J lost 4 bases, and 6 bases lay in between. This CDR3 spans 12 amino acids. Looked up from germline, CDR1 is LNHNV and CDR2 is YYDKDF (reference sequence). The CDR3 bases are TGTGCCACCAGCCGACTTTACAATGAGCAGTTCTTC. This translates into CATSRLYNEQFF.

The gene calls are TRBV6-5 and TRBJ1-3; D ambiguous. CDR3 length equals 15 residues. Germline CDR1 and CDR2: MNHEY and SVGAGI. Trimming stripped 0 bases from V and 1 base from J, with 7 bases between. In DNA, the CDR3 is TGTGCCAGCAGTTACTCGATGGAGTCTGGAAACACCATATATTTT. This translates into CASSYSMESGNTIYF.

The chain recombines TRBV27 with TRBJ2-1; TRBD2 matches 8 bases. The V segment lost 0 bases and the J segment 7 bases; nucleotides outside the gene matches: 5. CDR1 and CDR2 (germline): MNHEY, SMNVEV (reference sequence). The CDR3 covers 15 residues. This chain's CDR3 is CASSLSYGGGNEQFF. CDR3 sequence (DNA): TGTGCCAGCAGTTTATCTTACGGCGGGGGGAATGAGCAGTTCTTC.

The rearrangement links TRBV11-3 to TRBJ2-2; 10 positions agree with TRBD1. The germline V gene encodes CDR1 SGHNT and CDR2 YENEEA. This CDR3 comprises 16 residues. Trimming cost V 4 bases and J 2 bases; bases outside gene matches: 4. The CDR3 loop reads CASSSRDRGNTGELFF. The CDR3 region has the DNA TGTGCCAGCAGCTCCCGGGACAGGGGCAACACCGGGGAGCTGTTTTTT.

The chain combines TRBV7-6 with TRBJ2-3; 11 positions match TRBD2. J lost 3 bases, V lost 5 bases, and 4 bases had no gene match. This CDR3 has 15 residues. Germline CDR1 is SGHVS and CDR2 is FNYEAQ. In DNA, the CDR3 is TGTGCCAGCAGCCCAGGGACTAGCGGAACAGATACGCAGTATTTT. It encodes CASSPGTSGTDTQYF.

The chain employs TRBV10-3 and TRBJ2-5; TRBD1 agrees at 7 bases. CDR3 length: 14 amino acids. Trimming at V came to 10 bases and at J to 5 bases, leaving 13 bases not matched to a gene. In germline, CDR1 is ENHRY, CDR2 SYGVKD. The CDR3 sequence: CATNREGARETQYF. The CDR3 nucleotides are TGTGCCACCAATCGCGAGGGGGCCCGGGAGACCCAGTACTTC.

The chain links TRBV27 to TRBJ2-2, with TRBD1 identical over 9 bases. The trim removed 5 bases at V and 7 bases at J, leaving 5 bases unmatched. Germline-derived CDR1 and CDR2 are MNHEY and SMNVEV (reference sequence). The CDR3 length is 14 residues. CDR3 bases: TGTGCCAGCAGTCCCGGGACAGGGATCGGGGAGCTGTTTTTT. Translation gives CASSPGTGIGELFF.

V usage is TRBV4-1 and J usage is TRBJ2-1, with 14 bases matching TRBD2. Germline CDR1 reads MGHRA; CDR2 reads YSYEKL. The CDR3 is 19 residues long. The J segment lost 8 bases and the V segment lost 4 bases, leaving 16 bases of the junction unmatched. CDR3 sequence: CASSPRGLAGEGRGDEQFF. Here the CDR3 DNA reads TGCGCCAGCAGCCCTCGGGGACTAGCGGGAGAGGGGCGGGGTGATGAGCAGTTCTTC.

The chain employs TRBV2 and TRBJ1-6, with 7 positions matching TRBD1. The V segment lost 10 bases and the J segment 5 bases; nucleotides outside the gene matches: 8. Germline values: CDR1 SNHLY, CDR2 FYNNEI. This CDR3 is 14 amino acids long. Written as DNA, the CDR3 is TGTGCCACTTGGACAGGTCTCGATAATTCACCCCTCCACTTT. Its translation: CATWTGLDNSPLHF.

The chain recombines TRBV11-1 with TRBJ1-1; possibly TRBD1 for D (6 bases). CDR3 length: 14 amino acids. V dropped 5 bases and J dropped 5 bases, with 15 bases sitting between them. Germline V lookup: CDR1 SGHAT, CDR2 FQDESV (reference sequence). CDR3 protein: CASSLLQGGTEAFF. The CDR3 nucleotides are TGTGCCAGCAGCCTTCTACAGGGCGGGACTGAAGCTTTCTTT.

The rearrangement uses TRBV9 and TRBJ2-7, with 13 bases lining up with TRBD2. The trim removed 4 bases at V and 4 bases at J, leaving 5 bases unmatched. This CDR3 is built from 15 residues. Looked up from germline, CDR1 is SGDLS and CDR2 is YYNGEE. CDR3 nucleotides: TGTGCCAGCAGCATGGGACTAGCGGGAAGTTACGAGCAGTACTTC. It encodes CASSMGLAGSYEQYF.

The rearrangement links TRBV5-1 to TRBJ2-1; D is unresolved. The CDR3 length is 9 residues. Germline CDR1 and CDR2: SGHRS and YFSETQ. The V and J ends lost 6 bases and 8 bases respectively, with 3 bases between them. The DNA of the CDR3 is TGCGCCAGCACTCATGAGCAGTTCTTC. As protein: CASTHEQFF.

The CDR3 is CASSAGTGPSYEQYF. The CDR3 DNA is TGTGCCAGCAGCGCAGGGACAGGTCCCTCCTACGAGCAGTACTTC. This rearrangement joins TRBV7-9 to TRBJ2-7; 8 bases align to TRBD1. Germline V gene lookup returns CDR1 SEHNR and CDR2 FQNEAQ (reference sequence). The CDR3 totals 15 residues. With 5 bases clipped from V and 0 bases from J, the junction kept 6 bases outside the gene matches.